The 20 T cell receptor beta chains in this list originate from one sample, sequenced in a study of blood T cells in healthy people across ages. The second PCR ran roughly 6 to 11 cycles with a sample-barcoded 5' primer and J-beta primers. MiXCR, run by TCRdb on the 5' RACE reads, gives a single entry per CDR3 protein. The sample lists almost 550,000 distinct CDR3 sequences; nearly 25% were seen once. These data were also filed under a second study, of T cells of mothers and their children.

The sequencing input was blood. These receptors came from a boy aged 5-17 years in good health.

This chain connects TRBV20-1 to TRBJ2-3, with a tentative D call TRBD2 (5 bases). Trimming took off 2 bases at V and 0 bases at J, with 9 bases between the two ends. Germline-derived CDR1 and CDR2 are DFQATT and SNEGSKA (reference sequence). The CDR3 is 14 amino acids. CDR3 loop: CSARPDFSTDTQYF. Written as DNA, the CDR3 is TGCAGTGCTAGACCGGACTTTAGCACAGATACGCAGTATTTT.

This clonotype came up a few times. The chain recombines TRBV7-9 with TRBJ1-2; no reliable D call. V lost 4 bases to trimming and J lost 4 bases, with 16 bases between them. Germline assignment: CDR1 SEHNR and CDR2 FQNEAQ (reference sequence). This CDR3 has 15 amino acids. The CDR3 DNA follows: TGTGCCAGCAGCTCCCGGACCCGCGAGGCCTATGGCTACACCTTC. It codes for CASSSRTREAYGYTF.

The genes are TRBV12-3 or TRBV12-4 and TRBJ1-4, with a possible D match to TRBD1 (6 bases). V was cut by 4 bases and J by 2 bases, with 20 bases left in between. The CDR3 spans 18 residues. This CDR3 is CASSSRSFRGPTNEKLFF. The CDR3, as DNA: TGTGCCAGCAGTTCTCGATCGTTCAGGGGCCCGACTAATGAAAAACTGTTTTTT.

V usage is TRBV9 and J usage is TRBJ2-1, with 8 bases aligning to TRBD2. Gene TRBJ2-5 matches the end of the DNA better, so the J call may be wrong. CDR1 and CDR2 (germline): SGDLS, YYNGEE. The CDR3 spans 14 residues. The CDR3 sequence is CASSVGTSKQTQYF. CDR3 nucleotide sequence: TGTGCCAGCAGCGTCGGGACTAGTAAGCAGACCCAGTACTTC.

This clonotype appeared a few times. This rearrangement joins TRBV20-1 to TRBJ2-1; unclear D gene. CDR1 and CDR2 (germline): DFQATT, SNEGSKA (reference sequence). Trimming cost V 5 bases and J 9 bases, with 8 bases left between them. The CDR3 contains 10 residues. CDR3 coding DNA: TGCAGTGCTCCTCTAGGTGAGCAGTTCTTC. Protein: CSAPLGEQFF.

The chain joins TRBV5-4 to TRBJ2-3; TRBD1 aligns across 10 bases. Germline V lookup: CDR1 SGHNT, CDR2 YYREEE (reference sequence). The CDR3 has 16 amino acids. V shed 4 bases, J shed 5 bases, and the junction held 10 bases outside the gene matches. The chain's CDR3 is CASSPSPGQGLDTQYF. CDR3 sequence (DNA): TGTGCCAGCAGCCCTTCCCCGGGACAGGGGTTAGATACGCAGTATTTT.

The V and J genes are TRBV12-3 or TRBV12-4 and TRBJ2-3; tentatively, D is TRBD2 (6 bases). This CDR3 region has 13 residues. The ends were cut back, 3 bases at V and 10 bases at J, with 14 bases in the middle. The CDR3 sequence: CASSFSRASAQYF. In DNA form, the CDR3 reads TGTGCCAGCAGTTTTTCTAGGGCTAGCGCGCAGTATTTT.

V usage is TRBV4-3 and J usage is TRBJ2-5; the match to TRBD1 covers 11 bases. The junction had 3 bases not matched to a gene; V was cut back by 2 bases and J by 4 bases. This CDR3 is built from 15 residues. Germline V gene data show CDR1 as LGHNA and CDR2 as YSLEER. The CDR3 reads CASSQLGQGGETQYF. DNA of the CDR3: TGCGCCAGCAGCCAACTGGGACAGGGGGGAGAGACCCAGTACTTC.

This clonotype was detected only a few times. The chain uses TRBV2 and TRBJ2-4; TRBD1 agrees at 10 bases. V trimming: 5 bases; J trimming: 9 bases; junction bases outside the gene matches: 4. The germline V gene encodes CDR1 SNHLY and CDR2 FYNNEI. The CDR3 covers 13 residues. In DNA, the CDR3 is TGTGCCAGCAGTCTGACAGGGGGCGGCATTCAGTACTTC. This encodes CASSLTGGGIQYF. Full variable domain (outside the CDR3, taken from reference TRBV2 and TRBJ2-4): EPEVTQTPSHQVTQMGQEVILRCVPISNHLYFYWYRQILGQKVEFLVSFYNNEISEKSEIFDDQFSVERPDGSNFTLKIRSTKLEDSAMYFCASSLTGGGIQYFGAGTRLSVL.

V is TRBV4-1 and J is TRBJ2-1, with D perhaps matching TRBD1 (6 bases). This CDR3 region has 18 residues. CDR1 and CDR2 from the germline V gene are MGHRA and YSYEKL. V was shortened by 1 base and J by 3 bases, with 19 bases between the two germline ends. The CDR3 sequence is CASSQGSPGDIIYNEQFF. The CDR3 coding sequence is TGCGCCAGCAGCCAAGGATCCCCAGGGGATATAATCTACAATGAGCAGTTCTTC.

The J gene is TRBJ2-3, the V gene TRBV4-2, with D perhaps matching TRBD2 (6 bases). Germline values: CDR1 LGHNA, CDR2 YNFKEQ. This CDR3 is built from 16 residues. The germline V and J ends were trimmed by 2 bases and 2 bases, with 14 bases remaining between them. CDR3 sequence: CASSQNAAGPTDTQYF. DNA of the CDR3: TGTGCCAGCAGCCAAAACGCGGCGGGGCCCACAGATACGCAGTATTTT.

The gene calls are TRBV6-5 and TRBJ2-3, with D uncertain. The length of the CDR3 is 12 residues. Trimming removed 11 bases at V and 3 bases at J, with 12 bases between. In germline, CDR1 is MNHEY, CDR2 SVGAGI. The CDR3 region is CAVLVETDTQYF. The CDR3 DNA sequence: TGTGCCGTTCTGGTGGAGACAGATACGCAGTATTTT.

The J gene is TRBJ2-3, the V gene TRBV9, with 8 bases that match TRBD2. The V segment lost 6 bases and the J segment 3 bases; nucleotides outside the gene matches: 9. This CDR3 has 15 amino acids. Germline assignment: CDR1 SGDLS and CDR2 YYNGEE. CDR3 sequence reads: CASNKAGGETDTQYF. CDR3 sequence (DNA): TGTGCCAGCAACAAGGCGGGGGGAGAGACAGATACGCAGTATTTT.

The genes are TRBV5-1 and TRBJ2-1; maybe TRBD1 (5 bases). With 3 bases removed from V and 10 bases from J, the gap between germline ends came to 26 bases. CDR1 is SGHRS, CDR2 YFSETQ, per germline. The CDR3 sequence is 17 residues long. The DNA for the CDR3 is TGCGCCAGCAGCTCGAGCCTCAGGGTCTCCTCATTACCCGAGCAGTTCTTC. This sequence encodes CASSSSLRVSSLPEQFF.

The chain couples TRBV6-6 to TRBJ2-2, with 7 bases matching TRBD1. Germline CDR1 and CDR2: MNHNY and SVGAGI (reference sequence). There are 15 residues in the CDR3. The V and J ends lost 7 bases and 1 base, in that order; junction bases with no gene match: 6. In nucleotides, the CDR3 is TGTGCCAGCACCCAGACAGGGATGAACACCGGGGAGCTGTTTTTT. It yields the protein CASTQTGMNTGELFF.

The J gene is TRBJ2-7, the V gene TRBV11-2; D is unclear. CDR3 size: 15 residues. Trimming cost V 0 bases and J 0 bases, with 9 bases left between them. Germline CDR1 SGHAT, CDR2 FQNNGV. CDR3 in DNA: TGTGCCAGCAGCTTAGATCAGCCAAGCTCCTACGAGCAGTACTTC. Its translation is CASSLDQPSSYEQYF.

Only a few counts were recorded for this clonotype. The chain employs TRBV6-7 and TRBJ2-5, with a weak D call TRBD1 (6 bases). TRBV6-7 counts as an open reading frame of uncertain function. The CDR3 consists of 15 residues. The V and J ends lost 5 bases and 11 bases respectively, with 24 bases between them. The CDR3 spells CASSPGQSGFGEQYF. As DNA, the CDR3 is TGTGCCAGCAGTCCCGGACAGTCTGGCTTTGGAGAGCAGTACTTC.

V usage is TRBV20-1 and J usage is TRBJ2-6; 8 positions agree with TRBD1. Germline loops: CDR1 DFQATT, CDR2 SNEGSKA (reference sequence). V lost 3 bases and J lost 2; bases outside the gene matches: 6. This CDR3 is 16 amino acids long. In DNA, the CDR3 is TGCAGTGCTAGCAGGGGGCTATATGCTGGGGCCAACGTCCTGACTTTC. Its translation is CSASRGLYAGANVLTF.

This sequence joins TRBV19 and TRBJ1-2, with D unclear. Trimming cost V 10 bases and J 5 bases, with 23 bases left between them. Germline V gene sequence: CDR1 LNHDA, CDR2 SQIVND (reference sequence). The CDR3 consists of 15 residues. CDR3 sequence (DNA): TGTGCCACCACACCCCCTGGGATTATACGGTATGGCTACACCTTC. Encoded protein: CATTPPGIIRYGYTF.

A few counts support this clonotype. The rearrangement uses TRBV4-3 and TRBJ2-5, with D perhaps TRBD2 (6 bases). The tail of the sequence fits TRBJ2-1 better, so the J call may be wrong. Germline V CDR1 and CDR2: LGHNA, YSLEER. The CDR3 is 16 amino acids. In DNA form, the CDR3 reads TGCGCCAGCAGCCAAGGCCCTTTCGGAGGGTACAATGAGCAGTTCTTC. It translates to CASSQGPFGGYNEQFF.